There are many counts of the clone carrying this TCR beta chain. Germline lookup yields CDR1 MDHEN and CDR2 SYDVKM. The CDR3 totals 12 residues. Trimming removed 6 bases at V and 13 bases at J, with 13 bases between. This specimen comes from a study of T cells in Graves' hyperthyroidism and ophthalmopathy. Amplified regions were TCR beta CDR3 sequences from RNA transcripts. Primed by the HTBI set, a first-round RT-PCR was run on the TCR CDR3. TCRdb ran MiXCR on the multiplex PCR reads and lists one entry per CDR3 protein. The table records approximately 400,000 distinct CDR3 sequences, about 14% of them present only once.

The V and J genes are TRBV28 and TRBJ1-6, with D hard to call. The TCR was taken from a woman aged 60-75 years with Graves' hyperthyroidism. The sequenced material came from blood. CDR3: CASSWGWVPLHF. The CDR3 DNA reads TGTGCCAGCAGCTGGGGTTGGGTTCCCCTCCACTTT.